This entry describes one T cell receptor beta chain. What it binds is unknown. This sample is drawn from a study of T cell repertoires in cytomegalovirus infection. TCRdb redid the calling of the reads with MiXCR, one entry per CDR3 protein. The sample yields about 770,000 distinct CDR3 sequences, almost 30% seen once. The origin of this receptor is a human donor in good health (CMV status not recorded). Some clones in this sample may be carry-over from other donors' samples. The sequencing used cultured CD8+ T cells from PBMCs, collected from culture after CMV antigen stimulation.

The CDR3 protein is CASSLERENQETQYF. In DNA form, the CDR3 reads TGTGCCAGCAGCTTGGAGCGGGAGAACCAAGAGACCCAGTACTTC. The V gene is TRBV13, the J gene TRBJ2-5; 8 nucleotides match TRBD2. CDR3 length: 15 amino acids. CDR1 PRHDT and CDR2 FYEKMQ come from the germline V gene (reference sequence). The trim removed 3 bases at V and 0 bases at J, leaving 3 bases unmatched.